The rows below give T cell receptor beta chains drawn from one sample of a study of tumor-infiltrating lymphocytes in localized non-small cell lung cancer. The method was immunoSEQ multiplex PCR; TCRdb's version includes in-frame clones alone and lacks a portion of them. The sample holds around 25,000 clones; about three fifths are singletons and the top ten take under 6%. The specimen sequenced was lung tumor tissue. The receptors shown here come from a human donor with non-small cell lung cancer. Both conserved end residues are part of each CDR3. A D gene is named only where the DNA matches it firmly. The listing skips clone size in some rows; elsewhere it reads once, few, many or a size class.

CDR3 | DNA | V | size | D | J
CASSWSTATVNTEAFF | TGTGCCAGCAGCTGGTCTACAGCGACAGTGAACACTGAAGCTTTCTTT | TRBV5-6 | - | - | TRBJ1-1
CASSADTLNEQFF | TGTGCCAGCAGCGCTGACACCCTCAATGAGCAGTTCTTC | TRBV7-8 | - | - | TRBJ2-1
CASTDSEKLFF | TGTGCCAGCACTGACAGTGAAAAACTGTTTTTT | TRBV6-1 | few | - | TRBJ1-4
CASSPARVSSYEQYF | TGTGCCAGCAGTCCCGCCCGGGTTTCTTCCTACGAGCAGTACTTC | TRBV6-5 | - | - | TRBJ2-7
CSVRAGSSIEQFF | TGCAGCGTTCGGGCAGGGTCGTCAATTGAGCAGTTCTTC | TRBV29-1 | - | - | TRBJ2-1
CASRLRGGGNYGYTF | TGTGCCAGCAGACTACGGGGTGGCGGCAACTATGGCTACACCTTC | TRBV7-9 | once | - | TRBJ1-2
CALLTDYSSYEQYF | TGTGCCCTCCTCACGGATTATAGTTCCTACGAGCAGTACTTC | TRBV10-3 | - | - | TRBJ2-7
CASSPASASGNQPQHF | TGTGCCAGCTCTCCGGCCTCAGCCTCAGGCAATCAGCCCCAGCATTTT | TRBV18 | few | - | TRBJ1-5
CASSATSGSETQYF | TGTGCCAGCAGTGCAACTAGCGGGAGTGAGACCCAGTACTTC | TRBV2 | - | TRBD2 | TRBJ2-5
CASSSAGNTIYF | TGTGCCAGCAGTTCGGCAGGAAACACCATATATTTT | TRBV6-1 | - | - | TRBJ1-3
CASSRFSGGQETQYF | TGTGCCAGCAGCAGGTTTAGCGGGGGCCAAGAGACCCAGTACTTC | TRBV11-2 | - | TRBD2 | TRBJ2-5
CASSPKAGTGPNSEQYF | TGTGCCAGCAGCCCGAAGGCTGGGACCGGACCAAACAGCGAGCAGTACTTC | TRBV7-9 | few | - | TRBJ2-7
CASSVNPNTGELFF | TGTGCCAGCAGCGTAAACCCGAACACCGGGGAGCTGTTTTTT | TRBV9 | - | - | TRBJ2-2